The following is a T cell receptor (beta chain) sequence with its context. The CDR3 spans 13 residues. The V gene lost 1 base and the J gene lost 7 bases, with 11 bases spanning the gap. Germline CDR1 SGHDT, CDR2 YYEEEE. This specimen belongs to a study of blood T cell repertoires in COVID-19. Clones were read by immunoSEQ multiplex PCR, and TCRdb kept only the in-frame ones, dropping some. Among 45,000 to 55,000 clones listed, just under 80% were seen once. Source material: peripheral blood. This sequence was found in a human donor with active or convalescent COVID-19. The donor label of this sample is uncertain. The V call is TRBV5-6, the J call TRBJ1-2; D unresolved. The CDR3 DNA follows: TGTGCCAGCAGCTTGCCAGGTCGTCCTGGCTACACCTTC. Its protein is CASSLPGRPGYTF.